Sequencing of this T cell receptor beta chain was carried out in a study of OX40 agonist ivuxolimab in advanced cancers. Study context: Having had anti-PD-1, anti-PD-L1 or anti-CTLA-4 therapy before was allowed, and over 35% had some. Study-wide results and limits: At 0.1 to 3.0 mg/kg and by week 6, CD4+ and CD8+ T cells in the blood had expanded clonally.

Regarding this clone: Its antigen is as yet unknown.

The assay was immunoSEQ multiplex PCR, and TCRdb's table has in-frame clones only and misses some. The data contain some 50,000 clones, around 87% of them singletons. CDR3 length equals 15 residues. Germline-derived CDR1 and CDR2 are SNHLY and FYNNEI. V was cut by 0 bases and J by 4 bases, with 13 bases left in between. This sequence originates from an adult with an advanced solid tumor such as melanoma, head and neck, liver or kidney cancer. The J gene is TRBJ2-7, the V gene TRBV2; no definite D call. The starting material was CD4+ or CD8+ T cells sorted from blood, obtained in a trial of the OX40 agonist ivuxolimab. DNA of the CDR3: TGTGCCAGCAGTGAAGCCTGGCCCGGAACGTACGAGCAGTACTTC. Its translation: CASSEAWPGTYEQYF.